The 2 T cell receptor beta chains presented below share a single source sample, sequenced in a study of T-cell memory formation after mild COVID-19. TCRdb reanalysed the 5' RACE reads using MiXCR and keeps one entry per CDR3 protein. The table lists 180,000 or so distinct CDR3 sequences, roughly 12% of them singletons. Sequenced material: PBMCs or a T cell subset sorted from them (not recorded which). The receptors here all came from a man between 18 and 29 years old who had mild COVID-19 (a few samples of this study predate the infection). Cell type and time point are not known.

A few counts support this clonotype. The J gene is TRBJ2-7, the V gene TRBV5-1; TRBD1 matches at 8 bases. In germline, CDR1 is SGHRS, CDR2 YFSETQ. CDR3 size: 14 residues. The trim removed 4 bases at V and 0 bases at J, leaving 3 bases unmatched. The CDR3 sequence is CASSRDRSSYEQYV. The CDR3 nucleotides read TGCGCCAGCAGCCGGGACAGGAGCTCCTACGAGCAGTACGTC.

This clonotype was detected only a few times. This chain uses TRBV19 with TRBJ1-1, with TRBD1 matching 8 bases. The CDR3 spans 17 residues. The junction had 9 bases not matched to a gene; V was cut back by 0 bases and J by 3 bases. Germline-derived CDR1 and CDR2 are LNHDA and SQIVND (reference sequence). The CDR3 coding sequence is TGTGCCAGTAGTATAGAGCCCGACAGGGGTGGGTACACTGAAGCTTTCTTT. Protein sequence: CASSIEPDRGGYTEAFF.